These 5 T cell receptor beta chains came from one sample sequenced in a study of vaccination and CD4 T cells after COVID-19. The assay that was used to sequence DNA from cultured CD4+ T cells was the Oncomine TCR Beta short-read assay. TCRdb called the PCR reads again in MiXCR, with one record for every CDR3 protein. The sample has around 18,000 distinct CDR3 sequences; over 50% are singletons. The time point: late sampling 161 to 241 days after vaccination in a few convalescent patients. Treatment given: roughly nine-day PBMC culture with coronavirus spike peptide pools or control peptides (ViraFEST assay). No antigen has been assigned to these receptors. Sequencing used CD4+ T cells from blood, cultured in vitro, obtained about 7 months after SARS-CoV-2 vaccination. Receptor source: a human donor who had recovered from COVID-19.

The chain combines TRBV7-8 with TRBJ2-7; 12 bases line up with TRBD2. Unmatched junction bases numbered 11, after V lost 5 bases and J lost 0 bases. The CDR3 extends over 18 amino acids. CDR1 and CDR2 (germline): SGHVS, FQNEAQ. The CDR3 DNA sequence: TGTGCCAGCAGCACGACTAGCGGGGGACCCTCGAGCTCCTACGAGCAGTACTTC. Its protein product is CASSTTSGGPSSSYEQYF.

The V call is TRBV15, the J call TRBJ2-3, with D maybe TRBD1 (6 bases). Germline values: CDR1 LNHNV, CDR2 YYDKDF (reference sequence). There are 17 residues in the CDR3. Between the trimmed V and J ends, which lost 3 bases and 4 bases, there was a span of 20 bases. The CDR3 DNA reads TGTGCCACCAGCAGGAGGATTGGGGGCGCCGAAGCAGATACGCAGTATTTT. Encoded protein: CATSRRIGGAEADTQYF.

This chain links TRBV6-5 with TRBJ2-7; TRBD2 is a possible D gene (5 bases). CDR1 MNHEY and CDR2 SVGAGI come from the germline V gene. The CDR3 runs to 15 residues. Trimming stripped 4 bases from V and 4 bases from J, with 17 bases between. CDR3 DNA: TGTGCCAGCAGTTGGTTCTCTAGCCTTTCATACGAGCAGTACTTC. This encodes CASSWFSSLSYEQYF.

The CDR3 DNA sequence: TGCAGTGCTAGAGATATTTCGGGGCAAGAGACCCAGTACTTC. Protein product: CSARDISGQETQYF. This chain connects TRBV20-1 to TRBJ2-5, with TRBD2 as a possible D gene (5 bases). The V end was cut by 0 bases, the J end by 2 bases, with 10 bases between. Germline CDR1 reads DFQATT; CDR2 reads SNEGSKA (reference sequence). The CDR3 contains 14 residues.

The chain joins TRBV7-3 to TRBJ2-7, with D maybe TRBD1 (9 bases). The V gene lost 5 bases and the J gene lost 5 bases, with 19 bases spanning the gap. Germline V gives CDR1 SGHTA, CDR2 FQGTGA. The CDR3 contains 15 residues. Here the CDR3 DNA reads TGTGCCAGCAGCCCGGGGGGGGACAGGGACCACGAGCAGTACTTC. Translating it yields CASSPGGDRDHEQYF.